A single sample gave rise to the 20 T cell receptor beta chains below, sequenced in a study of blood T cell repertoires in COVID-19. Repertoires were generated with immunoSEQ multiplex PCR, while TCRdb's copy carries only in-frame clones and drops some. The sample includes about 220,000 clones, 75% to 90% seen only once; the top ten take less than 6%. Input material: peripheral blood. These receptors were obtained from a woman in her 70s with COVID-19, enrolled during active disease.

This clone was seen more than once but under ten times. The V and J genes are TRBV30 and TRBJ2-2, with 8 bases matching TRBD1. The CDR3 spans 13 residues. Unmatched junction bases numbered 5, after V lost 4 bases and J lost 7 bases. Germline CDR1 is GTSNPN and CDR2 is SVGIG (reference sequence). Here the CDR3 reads CAWNRGWIGELFF. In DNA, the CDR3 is TGTGCCTGGAACAGGGGGTGGATCGGGGAGCTGTTTTTT.

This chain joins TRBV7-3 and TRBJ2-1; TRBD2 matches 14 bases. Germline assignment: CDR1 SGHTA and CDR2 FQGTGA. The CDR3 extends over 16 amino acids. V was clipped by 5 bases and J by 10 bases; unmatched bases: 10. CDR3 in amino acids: CASSPLGTSGSREQFF. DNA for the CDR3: TGTGCCAGCAGCCCGCTAGGGACTAGCGGGAGCCGGGAGCAGTTCTTC.

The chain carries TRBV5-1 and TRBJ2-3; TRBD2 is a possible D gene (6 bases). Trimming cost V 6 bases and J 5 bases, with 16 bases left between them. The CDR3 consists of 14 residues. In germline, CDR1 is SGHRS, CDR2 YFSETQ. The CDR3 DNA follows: TGCGCCAGCACCCTGGGGCGGGAAGAAGATACGCAGTATTTT. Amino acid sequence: CASTLGREEDTQYF.

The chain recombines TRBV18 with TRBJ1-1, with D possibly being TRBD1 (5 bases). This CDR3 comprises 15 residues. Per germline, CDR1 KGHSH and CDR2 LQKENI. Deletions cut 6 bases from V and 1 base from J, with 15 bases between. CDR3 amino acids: CASSQNDSPNTEAFF. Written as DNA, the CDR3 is TGTGCCAGCTCGCAAAATGACAGCCCGAACACTGAAGCTTTCTTT.

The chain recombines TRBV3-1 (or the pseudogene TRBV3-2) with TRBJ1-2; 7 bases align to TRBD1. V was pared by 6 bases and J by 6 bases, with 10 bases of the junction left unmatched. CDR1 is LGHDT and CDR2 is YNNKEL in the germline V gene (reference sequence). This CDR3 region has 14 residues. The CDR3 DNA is TGTGCCAGCAGTCGTAAGCAGGGGGTCGATGGCTACACCTTC. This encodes CASSRKQGVDGYTF.

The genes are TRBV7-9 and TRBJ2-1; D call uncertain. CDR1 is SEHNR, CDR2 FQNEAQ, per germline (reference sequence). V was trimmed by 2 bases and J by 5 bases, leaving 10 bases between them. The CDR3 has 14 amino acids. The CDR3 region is CASSLRSLNNEQFF. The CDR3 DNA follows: TGTGCCAGCAGCTTAAGGAGTCTTAACAATGAGCAGTTCTTC.

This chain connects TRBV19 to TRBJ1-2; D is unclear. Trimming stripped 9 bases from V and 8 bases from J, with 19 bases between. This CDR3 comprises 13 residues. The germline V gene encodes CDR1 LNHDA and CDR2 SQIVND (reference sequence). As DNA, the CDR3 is TGTGCCAGCTCCCCGTACCCCCTGGGCGGCTACACCTTC. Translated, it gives CASSPYPLGGYTF.

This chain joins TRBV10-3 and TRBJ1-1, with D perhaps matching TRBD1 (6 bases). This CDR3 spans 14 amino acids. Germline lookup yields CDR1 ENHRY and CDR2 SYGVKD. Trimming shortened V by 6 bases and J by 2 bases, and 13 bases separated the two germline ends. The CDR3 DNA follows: TGTGCCATCAGGGCTGACAGGAGAAACACTGAAGCTTTCTTT. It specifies CAIRADRRNTEAFF.

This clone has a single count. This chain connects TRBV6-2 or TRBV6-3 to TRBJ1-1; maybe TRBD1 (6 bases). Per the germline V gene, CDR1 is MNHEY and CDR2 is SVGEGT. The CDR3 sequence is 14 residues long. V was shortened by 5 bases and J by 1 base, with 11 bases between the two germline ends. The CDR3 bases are TGTGCCAGCAGTACCAAGACAGGGAACACTGAAGCTTTCTTT. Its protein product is CASSTKTGNTEAFF.

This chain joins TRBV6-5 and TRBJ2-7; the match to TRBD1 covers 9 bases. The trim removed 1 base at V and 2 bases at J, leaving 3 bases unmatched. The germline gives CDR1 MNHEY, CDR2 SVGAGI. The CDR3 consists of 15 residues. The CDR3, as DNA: TGTGCCAGCAGTTACTGGGGACAGGGAGCCTACGAGCAGTACTTC. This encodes CASSYWGQGAYEQYF.

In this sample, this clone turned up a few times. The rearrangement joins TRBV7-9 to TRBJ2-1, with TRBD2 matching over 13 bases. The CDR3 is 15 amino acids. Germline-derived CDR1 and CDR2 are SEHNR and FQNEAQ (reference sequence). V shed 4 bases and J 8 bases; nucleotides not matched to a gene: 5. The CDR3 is CASSSTSGGIDEQFF. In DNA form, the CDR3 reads TGTGCCAGCAGCTCGACTAGCGGGGGGATCGATGAGCAGTTCTTC.

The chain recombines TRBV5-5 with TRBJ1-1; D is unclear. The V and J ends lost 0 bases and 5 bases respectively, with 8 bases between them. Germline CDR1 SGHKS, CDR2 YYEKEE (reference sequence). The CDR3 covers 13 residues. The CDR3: CASSLVRQTEAFF. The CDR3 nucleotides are TGTGCCAGCAGCTTGGTACGTCAGACTGAAGCTTTCTTT.

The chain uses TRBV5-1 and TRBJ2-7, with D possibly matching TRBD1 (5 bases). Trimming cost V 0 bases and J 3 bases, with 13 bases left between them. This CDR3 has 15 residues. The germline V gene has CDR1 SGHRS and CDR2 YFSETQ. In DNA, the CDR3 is TGCGCCAGCAGCTTGGAGGGGTTACCCATCTACGAGCAGTACTTC. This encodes CASSLEGLPIYEQYF.

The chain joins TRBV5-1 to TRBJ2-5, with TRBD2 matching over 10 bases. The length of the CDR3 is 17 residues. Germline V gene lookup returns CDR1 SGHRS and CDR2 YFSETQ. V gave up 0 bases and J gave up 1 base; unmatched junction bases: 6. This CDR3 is CASSLAGTSGIQETQYF. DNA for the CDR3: TGCGCCAGCAGCTTGGCCGGTACTAGCGGGATCCAAGAGACCCAGTACTTC.

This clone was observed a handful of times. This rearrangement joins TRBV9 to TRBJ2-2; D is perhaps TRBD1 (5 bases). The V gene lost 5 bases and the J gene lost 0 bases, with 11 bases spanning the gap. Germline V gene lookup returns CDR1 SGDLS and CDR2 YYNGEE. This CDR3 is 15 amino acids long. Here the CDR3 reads CASRKGFANTGELFF. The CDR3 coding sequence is TGTGCCAGCAGGAAGGGGTTCGCGAACACCGGGGAGCTGTTTTTT.

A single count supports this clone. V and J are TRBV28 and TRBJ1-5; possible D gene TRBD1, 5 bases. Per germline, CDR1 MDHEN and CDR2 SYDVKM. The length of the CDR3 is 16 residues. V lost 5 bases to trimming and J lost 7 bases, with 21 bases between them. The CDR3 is CASSSRSRGSGQPQHF. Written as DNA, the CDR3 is TGTGCCAGCAGTAGTCGGAGTAGGGGATCCGGGCAGCCCCAGCATTTT. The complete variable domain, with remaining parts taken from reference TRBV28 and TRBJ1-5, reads DVKVTQSSRYLVKRTGEKVFLECVQDMDHENMFWYRQDPGLGLRLIYFSYDVKMKEKGDIPEGYSVSREKKERFSLILESASTNQTSMYLCASSSRSRGSGQPQHFGDGTRLSIL.

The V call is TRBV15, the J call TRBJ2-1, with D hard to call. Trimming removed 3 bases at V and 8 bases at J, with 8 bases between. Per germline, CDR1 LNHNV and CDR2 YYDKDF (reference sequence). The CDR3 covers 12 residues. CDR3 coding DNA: TGTGCCACCAGCAGCAGGATTGATGAGCAGTTCTTC. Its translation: CATSSRIDEQFF.

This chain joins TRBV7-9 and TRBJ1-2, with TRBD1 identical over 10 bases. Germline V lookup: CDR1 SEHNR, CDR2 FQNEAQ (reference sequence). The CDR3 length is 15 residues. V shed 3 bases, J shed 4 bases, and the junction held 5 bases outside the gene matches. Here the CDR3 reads CASSFGTGVGYGYTF. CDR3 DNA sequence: TGTGCCAGCAGCTTTGGGACAGGGGTGGGCTATGGCTACACCTTC.

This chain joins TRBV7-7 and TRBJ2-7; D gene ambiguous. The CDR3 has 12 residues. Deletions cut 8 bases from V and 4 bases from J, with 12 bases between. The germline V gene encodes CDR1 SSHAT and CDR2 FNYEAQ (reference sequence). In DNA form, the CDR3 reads TGTGCCAGCGATTCTAAAAATTACGAGCAGTACTTC. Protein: CASDSKNYEQYF.

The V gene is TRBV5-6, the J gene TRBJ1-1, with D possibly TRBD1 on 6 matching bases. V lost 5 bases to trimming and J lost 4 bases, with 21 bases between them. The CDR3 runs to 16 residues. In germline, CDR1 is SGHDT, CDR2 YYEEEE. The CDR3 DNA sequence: TGTGCCAGCAGGATTCGAAGTACAGGGACTATCACTGAAGCTTTCTTT. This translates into CASRIRSTGTITEAFF.